This T cell receptor beta chain was sequenced in a study of blood T cell repertoires in COVID-19. The length of the CDR3 is 13 residues. With V trimmed by 6 bases and J by 4 bases, 3 bases remained unmatched. Per the original data handling: Nucleated cell counts were estimated from reference gene primer amplification. Method: immunoSEQ multiplex PCR; TCRdb's copy keeps in-frame clones and lacks some. D and trimming come from the DNA, and the V and J calls and clone size come from that table. The sample holds almost 250,000 clones, around nine tenths seen once. Input material: peripheral blood. The TCR comes from a woman in her sixties or seventies who had recovered from COVID-19. The chain links TRBV12-3 or TRBV12-4 to TRBJ1-2, with 9 bases fitting TRBD1. The CDR3 bases are TGTGCCAGCAGCTCGACAGGGGGCTATGGCTACACCTTC. It is translated as CASSSTGGYGYTF.